This T cell receptor (beta chain) appears in the sequencing data of a study of identical twins (dated by TCRdb to about 2016). Study-wide context: To test whether fetal clonotypes persist, this study deep-sequenced TCR alpha and beta repertoires from monozygotic twins, from unrelated adults of various ages, and from cord blood. Replicate twin experiments were performed at different times using different library preparation protocols to rule out contamination. Overall study outcomes, separate from this receptor: The excess sharing between twins in beta out-of-frame sequences was weaker because fewer shared sequences reduced the signal-to-noise ratio. Zero-insertion analyses could be partly confounded by invariant T cells such as MAIT and iNKT, although diverse VJ usage argued against such confounding for most clonotypes. Out-of-frame TCR alpha sharing in monozygotic twins was systematically underestimated by recombination models, whereas sharing between unrelated individuals was in agreement with the recombination models. Abundant cord blood beta clonotypes had fewer insertions, young adult naive repertoires showed a similar but weaker trend, and memory repertoires showed no such trend. Compared with coincidental sharing between unrelated individuals, out-of-frame TCR alpha sequences shared between twins had an excess of sequences with low generation probability. Conclusions relied on cross-sectional statistical analysis, since the same donors could not be followed over many years.

Only healthy Caucasian donors were included. The twin cohort consisted of three pairs of female monozygotic twins, all aged roughly 18 to 29 years. CD4+ and CD8+ T cell populations were isolated with positive isolation kits from Invitrogen. The germline V gene provides CDR1 SGHTA and CDR2 FQGNSA. The V and J ends are trimmed by 2 bases and 1 base, leaving 9 bases between them. The CDR3 numbers 16 residues from cysteine through phenylalanine. The sequence is cut down to CDR3 DNA, 48 bases in frame from base 1. The library was obtained by 5' RACE. This sample was sequenced with an Illumina HiSeq 2000. Template switching introduced a universal primer binding site; the final cDNA contained a unique molecular identifier, enabling accurate counting of TCR cDNA molecules. Specific primers in the conserved constant-segment region were used to synthesize first-strand cDNA for TCR alpha and beta chains. To control for contamination, each cDNA library was double barcoded with a SMART-Mk sample barcode plus Illumina barcodes. TruSeq adapter sequences along with Illumina sample barcodes were introduced in two successive PCR steps. Sequencing of the TCR alpha and beta cDNA libraries was done on the Illumina HiSeq platform using custom primers. On the authors' methods: MiGEC was used to process raw reads and extract unique molecular identifiers, and MiXCR was used to find CDR3 positions. For each individual, recombination models were inferred using an EM algorithm with the repgenHMM and IGoR tools. The tcR package in R was used for shared clonotype analysis, with sharing normalized by the product of cloneset sizes. To study raw recombination without the effects of thymic and clonal selection, out-of-frame nonproductive sequences were analyzed. TCRdb trimmed the raw reads at Q25, called clones with MiXCR and kept productive beta chains. Identical CDR3 protein sequences are pooled into one entry, listed with their most common genes and DNA. These V and J calls rely on TCRdb rather than the paper's analysis. The sample table lists 520,000 or so distinct CDR3 sequences, less than 25% of them with a count of one. Around 0.9% of the sample is held by the ten biggest clonotypes.

With regard to this clonotype: Its antigen target is currently unknown. Per-nucleotide qualities are absent, and no much larger clonotype sits a single base away.

Separately, the same data were catalogued under a study of T cells expressing NK-cell markers. Per the second study: Under ten donors provided sorted CD3+CD56+NKG2C+, CD3+CD56+NKG2C- and CD3+CD56-NKG2C+ T-cell subsets, whose TCR beta-chain repertoires were profiled. Among the eight sequenced donors, only one was HCMV-seronegative, while the other seven were HCMV-seropositive. In several experiments an anti-gammadeltaTCR antibody was added to restrict sorting to alphabetaTCR-expressing T cells. For roughly six donors, the dominant CD3+CD56+NKG2C+ clonotypes were among the top 10 CD8+ clonotypes and accounted for 1.0-7.0% of CD8+ T cells. Those dominant clonotypes were again the most abundant among CD3+CD56-NKG2C+ cells in a few donors, at roughly 28.3-65%. It remained unclear whether the expanded NKG2C-expressing T cell clones were specific for HCMV antigens. The eight sequenced donors were randomly selected healthy volunteers, three men and five women. HCMV serostatus was determined by detecting HCMV-specific IgG in serum with a commercial ELISA kit. MIGEC was used to demultiplex reads and group reads by UMI, and MiTCR was used to assemble and quantify clonotypes. To remove erroneous sequences, TCR cDNA sequences were retained only when supported by two or more reads. The tcR package was used for downstream repertoire analysis, with clonotypes matched between fractions based on CDR3 nucleotide sequence plus V segment. Antigen specificity was annotated against VDJdb with VDJmatch, allowing one amino acid substitution in CDR3.

The rearrangement combines TRBV7-2 with TRBJ2-6, with no confidently assigned D gene. This receptor was identified in a woman aged 18 to 35 in good health. Sequencing was done on a sample of CD4+ T cells sorted from blood. In nucleotide form, the sequence is TGTGCCAGCAGCTTACGGGTTGGGTCTGGGGCCAACGTCCTGACTTTC. The encoded protein is CASSLRVGSGANVLTF.